Only one count was recorded for the clone carrying this T cell receptor beta chain. What it binds is not known. These data come from a study of shared clonotypes between healthy human individuals. Study-wide findings and caveats: Against clonotypes common to all four donors, non-shared ones had lower generation probabilities.

Assay execution took place at the deep level. Profiling relied on immunoSEQ multiplex PCR, and the TCRdb table lists in-frame clones only, not all of them. The data hold over a million clones, with under 99% observed a single time. Splitting of CD4+ cells produced CD45RA+ naive and CD45RA-negative memory subsets. Sequenced sample: naive CD4+ T cells sorted from blood. The subset was: CD45RA+ positively selected. This sequence was found in a man aged 25-40 years in good health.

CDR3 in DNA: TGTGCCAGCAGCCTAGGACAGGGGCTATGGGGAACGAACACTGAAGCTTTCTTT. Protein sequence: CASSLGQGLWGTNTEAFF. This chain joins TRBV14 and TRBJ1-1; 9 bases align to TRBD1. The germline CDR1 and CDR2 sequences are SGHDN and FVKESK. CDR3 size: 18 residues. The V and J ends lost 4 bases and 1 base, in that order; junction bases with no gene match: 13.